This section outlines one TCR beta chain sequence together with its context. This sample is drawn from a study of shared T cell receptors in the human thymus. Method: immunoSEQ multiplex PCR; TCRdb's copy keeps in-frame clones and lacks some. The sample has about 660,000 clones; more than 75% are singletons. CDR3 length: 16 residues. V lost 4 bases, J lost 1 base, and 8 bases stayed unmatched. CDR1 and CDR2 from the germline V gene are ENHRY and SYGVKD. These same records also appear under a second study, on human thymus T cells. In that study: What appeared biased in thymic and blood repertoires was the usage of V and J genes. Highly overlapping thymic repertoires in unrelated individuals were reported by related research.

Source material: thymocytes. This clonotype was sampled from a boy in the first two years of life with a congenital heart defect. The genes are TRBV10-3 and TRBJ2-7, with 9 bases matching TRBD1. The CDR3, as DNA: TGTGCCATCAGTGCGCCGGGGACAGGGACTTCCTACGAGCAGTACTTC. The encoded protein is CAISAPGTGTSYEQYF.